These 23 T cell receptor beta chains were all obtained from the same sample, sequenced in a study of shared clonotypes between healthy human individuals. TCRdb keeps only in-frame clones here, not all; method: immunoSEQ multiplex PCR. The table has some 2.1 million clones, about 94% seen once. Naive CD8 cells lacked CD45RO and underwent positive selection for CCR7, leaving out terminally differentiated effector memory CD45RA+ cells. The sample consisted of naive CD8+ T cells from PBMCs. The receptors derive from a man aged 18 to 35 in good health. Some clones in this sample may be carry-over from other donors' samples.

This rearrangement joins TRBV13 to TRBJ2-1; weak D call: TRBD1 (5 bases). Germline CDR1 is PRHDT and CDR2 is FYEKMQ (reference sequence). The germline V and J ends were trimmed by 5 bases and 3 bases, with 17 bases remaining between them. The CDR3 has 16 amino acids. This CDR3 is CASSQPSGPGYNEQFF. The DNA of the CDR3 is TGTGCCAGCAGCCAACCCTCAGGGCCGGGCTACAATGAGCAGTTCTTC.

The V gene is TRBV29-1, the J gene TRBJ2-3, with 9 bases fitting TRBD1. V lost 6 bases to trimming and J lost 4 bases; unmatched junction nucleotides: 11. Germline values: CDR1 SQVTM, CDR2 ANQGSEA. The CDR3 has 15 residues. In DNA, the CDR3 is TGCAGCGTGTCCCCGAGGGACAGGGTATCAGATACGCAGTATTTT. It codes for CSVSPRDRVSDTQYF.

V and J are TRBV25-1 and TRBJ2-3; 9 bases are shared with TRBD2. The CDR3 has 17 residues. The V segment lost 3 bases and the J segment 4 bases; nucleotides outside the gene matches: 11. Germline CDR1 reads MGHDK; CDR2 reads SYGVNS. Here the CDR3 DNA reads TGTGCCAGCAGTGATCCCCCCCTAGCGGGATTATCAGATACGCAGTATTTT. Translation gives CASSDPPLAGLSDTQYF.

The V and J genes are TRBV5-6 and TRBJ1-5, with TRBD1 matching 9 bases. Germline lookup yields CDR1 SGHDT and CDR2 YYEEEE. The CDR3 covers 17 residues. V lost 3 bases and J lost 0; bases outside the gene matches: 7. The CDR3 reads CASSSRDRDYSNQPQHF. The CDR3 bases are TGTGCCAGCAGCTCCCGGGACAGGGATTATAGCAATCAGCCCCAGCATTTT. Full variable domain (rest looked up from reference TRBV5-6 and TRBJ1-5): DAGVTQSPTHLIKTRGQQVTLRCSPKSGHDTVSWYQQALGQGPQFIFQYYEEEERQRGNFPDRFSGHQFPNYSSELNVNALLLGDSALYLCASSSRDRDYSNQPQHFGDGTRLSIL.

The rearrangement links TRBV11-2 to TRBJ2-3; D might be TRBD1 (6 bases). Deletions cut 6 bases from V and 0 bases from J, with 13 bases between. The CDR3 has 15 amino acids. From germline, CDR1 is SGHAT and CDR2 FQNNGV. The CDR3 bases are TGTGCCAGCAGTTACATCAGGGGTAGCACAGATACGCAGTATTTT. It codes for CASSYIRGSTDTQYF.

The chain has TRBV27 and TRBJ2-1; either TRBD1 or TRBD2 may supply D (5 bases each). With 2 bases removed from V and 7 bases from J, the gap between germline ends came to 21 bases. The CDR3 length is 17 residues. CDR1 MNHEY and CDR2 SMNVEV come from the germline V gene (reference sequence). The CDR3 reads CASSLRWVGAAWNEQFF. The DNA for the CDR3 is TGTGCCAGCAGTTTAAGGTGGGTCGGGGCAGCGTGGAATGAGCAGTTCTTC.

The chain joins TRBV27 to TRBJ2-5, with D possibly matching TRBD2 (6 bases). V was trimmed by 2 bases and J by 4 bases, leaving 23 bases between them. This CDR3 is built from 18 residues. Germline V gene lookup returns CDR1 MNHEY and CDR2 SMNVEV (reference sequence). CDR3 protein: CASSLTVTSPRRGETQYF. CDR3 DNA sequence: TGTGCCAGCAGTTTAACGGTAACTAGCCCTCGACGGGGAGAGACCCAGTACTTC.

The rearrangement joins TRBV28 to TRBJ2-6; D is perhaps TRBD2 (5 bases). The CDR3 contains 15 residues. Trimming stripped 9 bases from V and 4 bases from J, with 16 bases between. CDR1 and CDR2 (germline): MDHEN, SYDVKM. CDR3 region: CASTSLAGGANVLTF. The CDR3 DNA sequence: TGTGCCAGTACGTCCCTAGCTGGGGGGGCCAACGTCCTGACTTTC.

Comments on this clone: Different DNA sequences within this sample yield the same CDR3. This chain uses TRBV9 with TRBJ2-7, with 9 bases aligning to TRBD2. The CDR3 runs 15 residues. V shed 0 bases, J shed 3 bases, and the junction held 4 bases outside the gene matches. From germline, CDR1 is SGDLS and CDR2 YYNGEE. CDR3 in amino acids: CASSVGSSGGYEQYF. CDR3 DNA sequence: TGTGCCAGCAGCGTAGGGAGTAGCGGGGGCTACGAGCAGTACTTC.

This CDR3 is CASSLSPPLGYTF. The CDR3 nucleotides read TGTGCCAGCAGTTTATCCCCCCCCCTTGGCTACACCTTC. The rearrangement links TRBV27 to TRBJ1-2; no clear D gene. In germline, CDR1 is MNHEY, CDR2 SMNVEV (reference sequence). V lost 0 bases, J lost 7 bases, and 9 bases lay in between. The CDR3 covers 13 residues.

About this clone: This sample includes further DNA sequences coding for the same CDR3. This chain connects TRBV28 to TRBJ2-5; tentative D call: TRBD2 (5 bases). The CDR3 runs to 12 residues. Per germline, CDR1 MDHEN and CDR2 SYDVKM. V gave up 3 bases and J gave up 4 bases, with 6 bases separating them. The CDR3 sequence: CASSFRGETQYF. In DNA, the CDR3 is TGTGCCAGCAGTTTTCGGGGAGAGACCCAGTACTTC.

The rearrangement uses TRBV19 and TRBJ2-6, with D unresolved. Germline lookup yields CDR1 LNHDA and CDR2 SQIVND (reference sequence). The CDR3 contains 15 residues. The V end was cut by 6 bases, the J end by 2 bases, with 11 bases between. The CDR3 DNA follows: TGTGCCAGTAGGTCTCGATTGACTGGGGCCAACGTCCTGACTTTC. Translating gives CASRSRLTGANVLTF. Variable domain in full (rest from reference TRBV19 and TRBJ2-6): DGGITQSPKYLFRKEGQNVTLSCEQNLNHDAMYWYRQDPGQGLRLIYYSQIVNDFQKGDIAEGYSVSREKKESFPLTVTSAQKNPTAFYLCASRSRLTGANVLTFGAGSRLTVL.

This sequence joins TRBV9 and TRBJ1-1; D is perhaps TRBD1 (6 bases). Germline CDR1 reads SGDLS; CDR2 reads YYNGEE. This CDR3 region has 16 residues. Trimming stripped 0 bases from V and 1 base from J, with 13 bases between. The CDR3 region is CASSVGSQGKNTEAFF. DNA for the CDR3: TGTGCCAGCAGCGTAGGTTCACAGGGAAAGAACACTGAAGCTTTCTTT.

The rearrangement uses TRBV2 and TRBJ1-1; no definite D call. This CDR3 contains 14 residues. CDR1 is SNHLY, CDR2 FYNNEI, per germline. Trimming removed 1 base at V and 0 bases at J, with 6 bases between. As DNA, the CDR3 is TGTGCCAGCAGTGAAGTGTTTATGAACACTGAAGCTTTCTTT. Translating it yields CASSEVFMNTEAFF.

The V and J genes are TRBV15 and TRBJ1-5, with TRBD1 matching over 9 bases. The CDR3 is made up of 16 amino acids. Germline-derived CDR1 and CDR2 are LNHNV and YYDKDF (reference sequence). Trimming at V came to 0 bases and at J to 5 bases, leaving 5 bases not matched to a gene. The CDR3 DNA follows: TGTGCCACCAGCAGAGAACAACAGGGGGCAGATCAGCCCCAGCATTTT. Protein sequence: CATSREQQGADQPQHF.

V is TRBV7-9 and J is TRBJ1-2; 7 bases map to TRBD1. J lost 2 bases, V lost 4 bases, and 7 bases had no gene match. Germline V gene sequence: CDR1 SEHNR, CDR2 FQNEAQ (reference sequence). The CDR3 totals 15 residues. Written as DNA, the CDR3 is TGTGCCAGCAGCTCCTGGGACAGTCCCAACTATGGCTACACCTTC. This translates into CASSSWDSPNYGYTF. Complete variable domain (other parts from reference TRBV7-9 and TRBJ1-2): DTGVSQNPRHKITKRGQNVTFRCDPISEHNRLYWYRQTLGQGPEFLTYFQNEAQLEKSRLLSDRFSAERPKGSFSTLEIQRTEQGDSAMYLCASSSWDSPNYGYTFGSGTRLTVV.

This clone was found a few times. The chain carries TRBV9 and TRBJ1-2, with 7 bases fitting TRBD1. The germline V gene encodes CDR1 SGDLS and CDR2 YYNGEE. Trimming cost V 3 bases and J 2 bases; bases outside gene matches: 7. This CDR3 comprises 15 residues. The CDR3 here is CASSGWTGINYGYTF. The CDR3 DNA reads TGTGCCAGCAGCGGATGGACAGGTATCAACTATGGCTACACCTTC.

V and J are TRBV9 and TRBJ2-7, with TRBD1 matching 7 bases. V was clipped by 3 bases and J by 0 bases; unmatched bases: 6. This CDR3 comprises 15 residues. The germline V gene has CDR1 SGDLS and CDR2 YYNGEE. DNA for the CDR3: TGTGCCAGCAGCGCGGGGACAGCCTTCTCCTACGAGCAGTACTTC. It specifies CASSAGTAFSYEQYF.

The chain combines TRBV9 with TRBJ2-2, with 10 bases aligning to TRBD2. V gave up 0 bases and J gave up 0 bases; unmatched junction bases: 5. CDR1 and CDR2 (germline): SGDLS, YYNGEE. The CDR3 totals 18 residues. CDR3 in amino acids: CASSVARLAGANTGELFF. Here the CDR3 DNA reads TGTGCCAGCAGCGTAGCTCGACTAGCGGGTGCGAACACCGGGGAGCTGTTTTTT.

The chain carries TRBV9 and TRBJ2-5, with D perhaps matching TRBD2 (6 bases). V gave up 4 bases and J gave up 2 bases, with 15 bases separating them. The CDR3 runs to 15 residues. Germline values: CDR1 SGDLS, CDR2 YYNGEE. CDR3 DNA sequence: TGTGCCAGCAGCTCCCCCCGCGCGGGGCAAGAGACCCAGTACTTC. This codes for CASSSPRAGQETQYF.

This chain joins TRBV2 and TRBJ2-1; 13 nucleotides line up with TRBD2. This CDR3 spans 15 amino acids. The V segment lost 5 bases and the J segment 7 bases; nucleotides outside the gene matches: 5. Germline V gives CDR1 SNHLY, CDR2 FYNNEI. The CDR3 region is CASSPGLAGDNEQFF. CDR3 bases: TGTGCCAGCAGTCCCGGACTAGCGGGAGATAATGAGCAGTTCTTC.

The genes are TRBV18 and TRBJ2-1; D perhaps matches TRBD2 (5 bases). V was pared by 1 base and J by 6 bases, with 13 bases between. The germline CDR1 and CDR2 sequences are KGHSH and LQKENI. This CDR3 comprises 15 residues. CDR3 nucleotide sequence: TGTGCCAGCTCACCACGAGGGCGTGGAGGCAATGAGCAGTTCTTC. Encoded protein: CASSPRGRGGNEQFF. Based on the CDR3 plus reference TRBV18 and TRBJ2-1, the full variable domain is NAGVMQNPRHLVRRRGQEARLRCSPMKGHSHVYWYRQLPEEGLKFMVYLQKENIIDESGMPKERFSAEFPKEGPSILRIQQVVRGDSAAYFCASSPRGRGGNEQFFGPGTRLTVL.

The chain has TRBV7-3 and TRBJ1-1; no firm D call. The length of the CDR3 is 13 residues. CDR1 and CDR2 (germline): SGHTA, FQGTGA. Trimming left V 1 base short and J 5 bases short, with 8 bases between. The CDR3 region has the DNA TGTGCCAGCAGCTTAAAGTATGGGACTGAAGCTTTCTTT. Translation gives CASSLKYGTEAFF.